This record covers a single TCR beta chain. Antigen unknown. The conserved closing phenylalanine or tryptophan is absent in this CDR3, likely reflecting a read error. RNA was extracted with the RNeasy kit, and a quantity of roughly 0.5 to 1 ug was reverse transcribed using random hexamers. It was immunoSEQ multiplex PCR that amplified TCR beta CDR3 across 54 Vbeta and 13 Jbeta. TCRdb recomputed calls from the immunoSEQ multiplex PCR reads with MiXCR, one row per CDR3 protein. The sample has 150,000 to 200,000 distinct CDR3 sequences, 93% seen once. The CDR3 consists of 13 residues. V gave up 1 base and J gave up 4 bases, with 7 bases separating them. Germline V gene data show CDR1 as SEHNR and CDR2 as FQNEAQ (reference sequence). This record comes from a study of CD8 T cells in Susac syndrome. Study results and limitations: It was acknowledged in the study that its TCR sequencing and HLA analysis involved a relatively small number of individuals.

Healthy donors were controls matched for age and sex. The sequence derives from a human donor in good health. V is TRBV7-9 and J is TRBJ1-1, with D perhaps TRBD1 (5 bases). The sequenced material came from CD4+ T cells from PBMCs. The CDR3 coding sequence is TGTGCCAGCAGCTTAGAGGGGTTCACTGAAGCTTTCTCT. This gives the protein CASSLEGFTEAFS.